Listed below are T cell receptor beta chains from one sample, sequenced in a study of chemoradiotherapy in HPV16-positive cancers. Assay used: immunoSEQ multiplex PCR; TCRdb lists only in-frame clones, some missing. The sample records some 9,800 clones, about 68% being singletons. The sample in question was tumor tissue, obtained from a patient who underwent chemoradiotherapy. These TCRs come from a human donor with HPV-associated anogenital cancer. Each CDR3 is given with its conserved first and last residue. Fields, in order: J gene, V gene, D gene, clone size, CDR3 protein, CDR3 DNA. D genes are given only for firm matches. Clone size appears in some rows only: once, few, many, or a class for an expanded clone.

j_gene: TRBJ2-4; v_gene: TRBV7-3; d_gene: TRBD2; abundance: NA; CDR3aa: CASSLSPGGGNIQYF; CDR3nt: TGTGCCAGCAGCTTAAGCCCCGGGGGGGGTAACATTCAGTACTTC
j_gene: TRBJ1-1; v_gene: TRBV19; d_gene: TRBD1; abundance: NA; CDR3aa: CASRKGTGGADTEAFF; CDR3nt: TGTGCCAGTAGAAAAGGGACAGGGGGCGCGGACACTGAAGCTTTCTTT
j_gene: TRBJ1-1; v_gene: TRBV11-3; d_gene: TRBD1; abundance: NA; CDR3aa: CASSFDRGLGEAFF; CDR3nt: TGTGCCAGCAGCTTCGACAGGGGGCTCGGGGAAGCTTTCTTT
j_gene: TRBJ1-1; v_gene: TRBV14; d_gene: NA; abundance: NA; CDR3aa: CASRARDPNTEAFF; CDR3nt: TGTGCCAGCAGAGCCCGGGACCCGAACACTGAAGCTTTCTTT
j_gene: TRBJ2-1; v_gene: TRBV7-2; d_gene: NA; abundance: NA; CDR3aa: CASTLSPNEQFF; CDR3nt: TGTGCCAGCACCCTCAGTCCTAATGAGCAGTTCTTC
j_gene: TRBJ1-6; v_gene: TRBV27; d_gene: TRBD1; abundance: NA; CDR3aa: CASRMTGEVNNSPLHF; CDR3nt: TGTGCCAGCAGAATGACAGGGGAAGTTAATAATTCACCCCTCCACTTT
j_gene: TRBJ2-1; v_gene: TRBV7-9; d_gene: NA; abundance: few; CDR3aa: CATVQGANEQFF; CDR3nt: TGTGCCACCGTACAGGGAGCCAATGAGCAGTTCTTC
j_gene: TRBJ1-2; v_gene: TRBV9; d_gene: NA; abundance: NA; CDR3aa: CASSTSDYGYTF; CDR3nt: TGTGCCAGCAGCACATCGGACTATGGCTACACCTTC
j_gene: TRBJ1-1; v_gene: TRBV5-1; d_gene: TRBD1; abundance: NA; CDR3aa: CASSRTGQNTEAFF; CDR3nt: TGCGCCAGCAGCAGGACAGGGCAGAACACTGAAGCTTTCTTT
j_gene: TRBJ1-1; v_gene: TRBV30; d_gene: TRBD1; abundance: NA; CDR3aa: CAWSVPPGQGRRGNTEAFF; CDR3nt: TGTGCCTGGAGTGTACCCCCGGGACAGGGGCGTCGGGGAAACACTGAAGCTTTCTTT
j_gene: TRBJ1-1; v_gene: TRBV18; d_gene: NA; abundance: NA; CDR3aa: CASSPPRAGHTEAFF; CDR3nt: TGTGCCAGCTCACCTCCCCGCGCGGGGCACACTGAAGCTTTCTTT
j_gene: TRBJ1-6; v_gene: TRBV4-3; d_gene: NA; abundance: NA; CDR3aa: CASSQRLASQSSYNSPLHF; CDR3nt: TGCGCCAGCAGCCAAAGGCTTGCCTCCCAAAGCTCCTATAATTCACCCCTCCACTTT
j_gene: TRBJ1-5; v_gene: TRBV12-5; d_gene: TRBD1; abundance: NA; CDR3aa: CASGSQPGTATGKPQHF; CDR3nt: TGTGCTAGTGGTTCCCAGCCCGGGACAGCGACCGGGAAGCCCCAGCATTTT
j_gene: TRBJ2-2; v_gene: TRBV4-3; d_gene: NA; abundance: NA; CDR3aa: CASSLSPRSTGELFF; CDR3nt: TGCGCCAGCAGCCTCTCGCCGCGCAGCACCGGGGAGCTGTTTTTT
j_gene: TRBJ1-2; v_gene: TRBV19; d_gene: NA; abundance: NA; CDR3aa: CAVRKLGYGYTF; CDR3nt: TGTGCCGTCCGAAAACTTGGCTATGGCTACACCTTC
j_gene: TRBJ2-2; v_gene: TRBV9; d_gene: TRBD2; abundance: once; CDR3aa: CASSVTAGAAGELFF; CDR3nt: TGTGCCAGCAGCGTAACGGCGGGAGCTGCCGGGGAGCTGTTTTTT
j_gene: TRBJ1-6; v_gene: TRBV27; d_gene: NA; abundance: few; CDR3aa: CASSPLGMSYNSPLHF; CDR3nt: TGTGCCAGCAGTCCGCTAGGGATGTCCTATAATTCACCCCTCCACTTT
j_gene: TRBJ1-2; v_gene: TRBV19; d_gene: NA; abundance: NA; CDR3aa: CASSARRGGIYYGYTF; CDR3nt: TGTGCCAGTAGTGCCCGTCGGGGAGGGATCTACTATGGCTACACCTTC
j_gene: TRBJ1-2; v_gene: TRBV18; d_gene: TRBD1; abundance: NA; CDR3aa: CASSPISTRGDYGYTF; CDR3nt: TGTGCCAGCTCACCAATCTCCACCAGGGGGGACTATGGCTACACCTTC
j_gene: TRBJ2-2; v_gene: TRBV21-1; d_gene: NA; abundance: NA; CDR3aa: CASSTPDRSGPGELFF; CDR3nt: TGTGCCAGCAGCACCCCGGACAGATCCGGACCCGGGGAGCTGTTTTTT
j_gene: TRBJ1-5; v_gene: TRBV13; d_gene: TRBD1; abundance: NA; CDR3aa: CASSLGRGTGGRPQHF; CDR3nt: TGTGCCAGCAGCTTAGGCAGGGGGACAGGGGGCAGGCCCCAGCATTTT
j_gene: TRBJ2-3; v_gene: TRBV7-8; d_gene: NA; abundance: once; CDR3aa: CASSLGARGTDTQYF; CDR3nt: TGTGCCAGCAGCTTAGGTGCGAGGGGCACAGATACGCAGTATTTT
j_gene: TRBJ1-1; v_gene: TRBV7-3; d_gene: TRBD1; abundance: NA; CDR3aa: CASSDRQGSEAFF; CDR3nt: TGTGCCAGCAGCGATAGACAGGGGAGTGAAGCTTTCTTT
j_gene: TRBJ1-1; v_gene: TRBV18; d_gene: NA; abundance: NA; CDR3aa: CASRIGLEAFF; CDR3nt: TGTGCCAGTAGAATCGGCCTTGAAGCTTTCTTT
j_gene: TRBJ2-1; v_gene: TRBV6-6; d_gene: NA; abundance: NA; CDR3aa: CASNEGPYNEQFF; CDR3nt: TGTGCCAGCAACGAGGGGCCTTACAATGAGCAGTTCTTC
j_gene: TRBJ2-1; v_gene: TRBV19; d_gene: TRBD2; abundance: NA; CDR3aa: CASSIASGRGGNEQFF; CDR3nt: TGTGCCAGTAGTATAGCTAGCGGGAGAGGGGGGAATGAGCAGTTCTTC
j_gene: TRBJ2-5; v_gene: TRBV9; d_gene: NA; abundance: NA; CDR3aa: CASSVANVGTQYF; CDR3nt: TGTGCCAGCAGCGTAGCGAATGTAGGGACCCAGTACTTC
j_gene: TRBJ1-1; v_gene: TRBV6-5; d_gene: TRBD1; abundance: few; CDR3aa: CASSLQGATEAFF; CDR3nt: TGTGCCAGCAGTTTACAGGGGGCAACTGAAGCTTTCTTT
j_gene: TRBJ1-3; v_gene: TRBV5-1; d_gene: NA; abundance: few; CDR3aa: CASRSQTSGNTIYF; CDR3nt: TGCGCCAGCAGATCTCAGACCTCTGGAAACACCATATATTTT
j_gene: TRBJ1-2; v_gene: TRBV9; d_gene: NA; abundance: few; CDR3aa: CASSATGRNYGYTF; CDR3nt: TGTGCCAGCAGCGCCACAGGTCGGAACTATGGCTACACCTTC
j_gene: TRBJ1-5; v_gene: TRBV2; d_gene: NA; abundance: NA; CDR3aa: CASSDWGGHQPQHF; CDR3nt: TGTGCCAGCAGTGATTGGGGGGGCCATCAGCCCCAGCATTTT
j_gene: TRBJ2-2; v_gene: TRBV7-2; d_gene: NA; abundance: NA; CDR3aa: CASSLGRQTTGELFF; CDR3nt: TGTGCCAGCAGCTTAGGGAGACAGACCACCGGGGAGCTGTTTTTT
j_gene: TRBJ1-1; v_gene: TRBV11-3; d_gene: NA; abundance: NA; CDR3aa: CASSLDRNTEAFF; CDR3nt: TGTGCCAGCAGTCTGGACCGGAACACTGAAGCTTTCTTT
j_gene: TRBJ2-1; v_gene: TRBV19; d_gene: TRBD2; abundance: NA; CDR3aa: CTSSRGSGVGEQFF; CDR3nt: TGTACTTCTAGTAGGGGTAGCGGGGTAGGCGAGCAGTTCTTC
j_gene: TRBJ2-3; v_gene: TRBV7-8; d_gene: NA; abundance: NA; CDR3aa: CASSARRGAGASTDTQYF; CDR3nt: TGTGCCAGCAGCGCTAGGCGTGGCGCGGGGGCTAGCACAGATACGCAGTATTTT
j_gene: TRBJ1-3; v_gene: TRBV5-1; d_gene: TRBD1; abundance: NA; CDR3aa: CASSLDRHSGNTIYF; CDR3nt: TGCGCCAGCAGCCTGGACAGGCACTCTGGAAACACCATATATTTT
j_gene: TRBJ2-7; v_gene: TRBV28; d_gene: TRBD2; abundance: NA; CDR3aa: CASSLLSGIYEQYF; CDR3nt: TGTGCCAGCAGTTTATTGAGCGGGATTTACGAGCAGTACTTC
j_gene: TRBJ1-2; v_gene: TRBV4-3; d_gene: NA; abundance: NA; CDR3aa: CASSQAGTYDGYTF; CDR3nt: TGCGCCAGCAGCCAAGCCGGGACATACGATGGCTACACCTTC
j_gene: TRBJ2-5; v_gene: TRBV6-6; d_gene: NA; abundance: NA; CDR3aa: CASSRRQETQYF; CDR3nt: TGTGCCAGCAGCAGACGTCAAGAGACCCAGTACTTC
j_gene: TRBJ1-2; v_gene: TRBV27; d_gene: TRBD1; abundance: NA; CDR3aa: CASRHRQGGSYGYTF; CDR3nt: TGTGCCAGCAGGCACCGACAGGGGGGGAGCTATGGCTACACCTTC
j_gene: TRBJ1-1; v_gene: TRBV15; d_gene: NA; abundance: once; CDR3aa: CATEAVGIMNTEAFF; CDR3nt: TGTGCCACCGAAGCCGTGGGGATTATGAACACTGAAGCTTTCTTT
j_gene: TRBJ1-2; v_gene: TRBV11-3; d_gene: TRBD1; abundance: NA; CDR3aa: CASSLADRGYGYTF; CDR3nt: TGTGCCAGCAGCTTGGCGGACAGGGGGTATGGCTACACCTTC
j_gene: TRBJ1-2; v_gene: TRBV11-2; d_gene: NA; abundance: NA; CDR3aa: CASSQAGRLGGGGYTF; CDR3nt: TGTGCCAGCAGCCAAGCCGGACGACTTGGGGGGGGTGGCTACACCTTC